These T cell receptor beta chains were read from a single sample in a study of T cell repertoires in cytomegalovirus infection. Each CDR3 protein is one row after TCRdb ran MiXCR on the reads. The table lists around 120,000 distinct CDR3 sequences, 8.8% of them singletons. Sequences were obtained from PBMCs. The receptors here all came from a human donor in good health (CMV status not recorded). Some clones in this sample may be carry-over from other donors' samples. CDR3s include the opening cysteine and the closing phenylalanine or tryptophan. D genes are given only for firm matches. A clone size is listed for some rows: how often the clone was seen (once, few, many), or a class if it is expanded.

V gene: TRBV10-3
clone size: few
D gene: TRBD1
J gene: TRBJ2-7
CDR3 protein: CAISVEDRGYEQYF
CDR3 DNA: TGTGCCATCAGTGTGGAGGACAGGGGGTACGAGCAGTACTTC

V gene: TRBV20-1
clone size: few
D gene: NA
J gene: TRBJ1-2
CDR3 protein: CSARDGAPGGYTF
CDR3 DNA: TGCAGTGCTAGAGACGGGGCGCCGGGTGGCTACACCTTC

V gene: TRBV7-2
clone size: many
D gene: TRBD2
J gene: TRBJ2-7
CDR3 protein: CASSLERGASYEQYF
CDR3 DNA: TGTGCCAGCAGCTTGGAGCGGGGGGCCTCCTACGAGCAGTACTTC

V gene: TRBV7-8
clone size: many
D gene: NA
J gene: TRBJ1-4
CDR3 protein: CASSAPSGGVEKLFF
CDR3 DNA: TGTGCCAGCAGCGCACCTTCGGGGGGCGTTGAAAAACTGTTTTTT

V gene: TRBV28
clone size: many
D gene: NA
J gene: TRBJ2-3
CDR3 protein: CASRLAEGTDTQYF
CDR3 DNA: TGTGCCAGCAGATTAGCGGAAGGCACAGATACGCAGTATTTT

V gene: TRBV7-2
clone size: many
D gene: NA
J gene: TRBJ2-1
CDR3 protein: CASSLAGINEQFF
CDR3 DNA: TGTGCCAGCAGCTTAGCAGGGATCAATGAGCAGTTCTTC

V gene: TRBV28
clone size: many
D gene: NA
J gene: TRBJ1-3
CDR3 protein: CASSLARGALRGAGNTIYF
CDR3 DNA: TGTGCCAGCAGTTTAGCCCGGGGGGCCTTAAGGGGAGCTGGAAACACCATATATTTT

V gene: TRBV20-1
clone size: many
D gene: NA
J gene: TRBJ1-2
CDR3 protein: CSATDTNYGYTF
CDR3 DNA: TGCAGTGCCACAGACACGAACTATGGCTACACCTTC

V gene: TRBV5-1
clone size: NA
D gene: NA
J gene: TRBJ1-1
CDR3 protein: CASSLAFDSAMNTEAFF
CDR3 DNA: TGCGCCAGCAGCTTGGCCTTCGACTCCGCCATGAACACTGAAGCTTTCTTT

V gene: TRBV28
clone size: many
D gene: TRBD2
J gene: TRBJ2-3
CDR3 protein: CASSLMGLAGDTQYF
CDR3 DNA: TGTGCCAGCAGTTTGATGGGACTAGCGGGAGATACGCAGTATTTT

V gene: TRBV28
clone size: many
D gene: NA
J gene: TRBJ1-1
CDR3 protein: CASKIRVDTEAFF
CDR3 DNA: TGTGCCAGTAAAATCAGGGTGGACACTGAAGCTTTCTTT

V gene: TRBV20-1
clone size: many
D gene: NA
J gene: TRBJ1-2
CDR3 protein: CSARSGFYGYTF
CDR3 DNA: TGCAGTGCTAGATCCGGGTTCTATGGCTACACCTTC

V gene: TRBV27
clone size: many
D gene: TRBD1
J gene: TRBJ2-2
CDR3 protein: CASSQGQGGTGELFF
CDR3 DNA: TGTGCCAGCAGCCAAGGACAGGGCGGGACCGGGGAGCTGTTTTTT

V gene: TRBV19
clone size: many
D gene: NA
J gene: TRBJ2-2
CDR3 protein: CASSIVRGTDNTGELFF
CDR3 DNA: TGTGCCAGTAGTATAGTTCGCGGGACGGATAACACCGGGGAGCTGTTTTTT

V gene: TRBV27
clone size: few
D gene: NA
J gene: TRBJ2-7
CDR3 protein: CASSLVRARGEWYEQYF
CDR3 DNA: NA

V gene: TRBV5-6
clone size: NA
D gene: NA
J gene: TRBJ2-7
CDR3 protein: CASSPSLRSYEQYF
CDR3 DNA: TGTGCCAGCAGCCCGTCCCTGCGTTCCTACGAGCAGTACTTC

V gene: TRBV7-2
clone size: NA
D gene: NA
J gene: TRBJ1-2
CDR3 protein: CASSGGQSDYGYTF
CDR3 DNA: TGTGCCAGCAGCGGTGGACAGTCAGACTATGGCTACACCTTC

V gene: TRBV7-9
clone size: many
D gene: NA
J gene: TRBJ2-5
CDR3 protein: CASSLATAGLLETQYF
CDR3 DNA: TGTGCCAGCAGCTTAGCTACTGCGGGGCTATTAGAGACCCAGTACTTC

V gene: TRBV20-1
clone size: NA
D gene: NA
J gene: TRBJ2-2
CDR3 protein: CSALTDPGELFF
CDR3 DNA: TGCAGTGCCCTAACAGATCCCGGGGAGCTGTTTTTT

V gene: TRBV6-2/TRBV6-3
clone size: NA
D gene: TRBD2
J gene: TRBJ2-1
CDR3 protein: CASSDLSGASYNEQFF
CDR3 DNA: TGTGCCAGCAGTGACCTGAGCGGGGCCTCCTACAATGAGCAGTTCTTC

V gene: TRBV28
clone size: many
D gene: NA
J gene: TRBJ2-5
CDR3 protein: CASSSSGQETQYF
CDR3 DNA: TGTGCCAGCAGTTCCAGCGGACAAGAGACCCAGTACTTC

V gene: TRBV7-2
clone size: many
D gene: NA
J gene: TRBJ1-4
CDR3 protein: CASSLGSSGEKLFF
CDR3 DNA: TGTGCCAGCAGCTTAGGGTCATCGGGGGAAAAACTGTTTTTT